The clone carrying this TCR beta chain came up a few times. Its specificity is not known. TCRdb passed the 5' RACE reads through MiXCR, listing each CDR3 protein once. Here the sample spans around 570,000 distinct CDR3 sequences, just under 10% being singletons. Trimming took 6 bases from V and 4 from J, leaving 10 bases between them. The CDR3 is 12 residues long. CDR1 and CDR2 (germline): DFQATT, SNEGSKA (reference sequence). This sample was included in a study of identical twins. Study outcomes and limitations: Within cord blood, abundant beta clonotypes carried fewer insertions, but memory repertoires showed no such trend.

Every one of the donors was a healthy Caucasian. These data are also associated with another study on yellow fever vaccine responses in identical twins.

Sample: PBMCs. This receptor was taken from a woman aged 18 to 35 in good health. The chain uses TRBV20-1 and TRBJ2-1; D gene uncertain. The CDR3 spells CSAQSQYNEQFF. The DNA of the CDR3 is TGCAGTGCCCAATCCCAGTACAATGAGCAGTTCTTC.